Listed below are T cell receptor beta chains from one sample, sequenced in a study of CD8+CD57+ T cells in acquired aplastic anemia. TCRdb passed the reads through MiXCR, listing each CDR3 protein once. The sample shows around 220,000 distinct CDR3 sequences, about half of them seen only once. Sequencing was carried out using sorted CD4+, CD8+, or CD8+CD57+ T cells (not recorded which) from PBMCs. The receptors shown here come from a human donor with aplastic anemia. Each CDR3 is given with its conserved first and last residue. The D gene is left open where the match is weak. Clone size is stated in some rows and not others, as once, few, many or a class when expanded.

d_gene: -
j_gene: TRBJ2-3
abundance: few
v_gene: TRBV3-1
CDR3nt: TGTGCCAGCAGCCAAGAACCACGTACAGATACGCAGTATTTT
CDR3aa: CASSQEPRTDTQYF

d_gene: -
j_gene: TRBJ1-4
abundance: -
v_gene: TRBV14
CDR3nt: TGTGCCAGCAGCCCGGGGCTCAATGAAAAACTGTTTTTT
CDR3aa: CASSPGLNEKLFF

d_gene: TRBD1
j_gene: TRBJ1-2
abundance: -
v_gene: TRBV28
CDR3nt: TGTGCCAGCAGTCGGGACAGAAACTATGGCTACACCTTC
CDR3aa: CASSRDRNYGYTF

d_gene: TRBD2
j_gene: TRBJ2-5
abundance: many
v_gene: TRBV5-8
CDR3nt: TGTGCCAGCAGCCCACCTAGCGGGGGTAAGGCAGAGACCCAGTACTTC
CDR3aa: CASSPPSGGKAETQYF

d_gene: -
j_gene: TRBJ2-1
abundance: -
v_gene: TRBV20-1
CDR3nt: TGCAGTGCTAGCCGGACACCGAATTACAATGAGCAGTTCTTC
CDR3aa: CSASRTPNYNEQFF

d_gene: TRBD1
j_gene: TRBJ2-3
abundance: -
v_gene: TRBV10-2
CDR3nt: TGCGCCAGCACGGCCCGGACAGGGACAAACACAGATACGCAGTATTTT
CDR3aa: CASTARTGTNTDTQYF

d_gene: -
j_gene: TRBJ2-7
abundance: -
v_gene: TRBV20-1
CDR3nt: TGCAGTGCTATAGGACAGCCAACTTACGAGCAGTACTTC
CDR3aa: CSAIGQPTYEQYF

d_gene: TRBD1
j_gene: TRBJ1-2
abundance: many
v_gene: TRBV7-9
CDR3nt: TGTGCCAGCAGCCCGGGGGGACAGGGACCCAACTATGGCTACACCTTC
CDR3aa: CASSPGGQGPNYGYTF

d_gene: -
j_gene: TRBJ1-4
abundance: many
v_gene: TRBV19
CDR3nt: TGTGCCAGTAGTAAAGACGGATCAACTAATGAAAAACTGTTTTTT
CDR3aa: CASSKDGSTNEKLFF

d_gene: -
j_gene: TRBJ1-1
abundance: many
v_gene: TRBV20-1
CDR3nt: TGCAGTGCTAGAACGGAATTGAACACTGAAGCTTTCTTT
CDR3aa: CSARTELNTEAFF

d_gene: TRBD1
j_gene: TRBJ1-4
abundance: many
v_gene: TRBV5-1
CDR3nt: TGCGCCAGCAGCTTGGGGACAGGTGCTGAAAAACTGTTTTTT
CDR3aa: CASSLGTGAEKLFF

d_gene: -
j_gene: TRBJ2-5
abundance: many
v_gene: TRBV7-8
CDR3nt: TGTGCCAGCAGCTTAGGGCGTGGGGGTTGGGGCCAAGAGACCCAGTACTTC
CDR3aa: CASSLGRGGWGQETQYF

d_gene: TRBD1
j_gene: TRBJ2-4
abundance: -
v_gene: TRBV12-5
CDR3nt: TGTGCTAGTGGTTTGGCACGGACAGGGGGCAACATTCAGTACTTC
CDR3aa: CASGLARTGGNIQYF

d_gene: -
j_gene: TRBJ2-7
abundance: -
v_gene: TRBV19
CDR3nt: TGTGCCGGTAGTTCGAGCAGCCTATACGAGCAGTACTTC
CDR3aa: CAGSSSSLYEQYF

d_gene: -
j_gene: TRBJ1-5
abundance: many
v_gene: TRBV28
CDR3nt: TGTGCCAGCAGTTTAACCGGAAGGGGCAATCAGCCCCAGCATTTT
CDR3aa: CASSLTGRGNQPQHF

d_gene: -
j_gene: TRBJ1-1
abundance: -
v_gene: TRBV9
CDR3nt: TGTGCCAGCAGCGCGGACCACCGGAACACTGAAGCTTTCTTT
CDR3aa: CASSADHRNTEAFF